These 22 T cell receptor beta chains share one sample of origin, sequenced in a study of Graves' ophthalmopathy and Graves' hyperthyroidism. Transcripts of RNA were the source for amplifying TCR beta CDR3 regions. First-round RT-PCR employed HTBI primers, with a second-round multiplex PCR after it. TCRdb fed the multiplex PCR reads into MiXCR, producing one record per CDR3 protein. There are around 1,000,000 distinct CDR3 sequences in the sample; about two fifths occur only once, and 8.5% to 14% lies in the top ten. Specimen: peripheral blood or thyroid tissue (not recorded which). The receptors were gathered from an adult man with Graves' hyperthyroidism.

This clonotype came up many times. Here the CDR3 reads CASSGYDRELKYF. The CDR3 region has the DNA TGTGCCAGCAGCGGTTACGACAGGGAATTGAAGTACTTC. This chain links TRBV7-8 with TRBJ2-7, with 7 nucleotides matching TRBD1. With 5 bases clipped from V and 11 bases from J, the junction kept 12 bases outside the gene matches. The CDR3 loop spans 13 amino acids. Looked up from germline, CDR1 is SGHVS and CDR2 is FQNEAQ.

This clonotype has ten or more counts. This sequence joins TRBV4-1 and TRBJ1-4; possible D gene TRBD1, 5 bases. CDR1 is MGHRA and CDR2 is YSYEKL in the germline V gene. There are 14 residues in the CDR3. The V and J ends lost 4 bases and 13 bases respectively, with 19 bases between them. CDR3 in amino acids: CASSPTLGPRGLFF. In DNA form, the CDR3 reads TGCGCCAGCAGCCCTACTCTGGGACCTCGAGGACTGTTTTTT.

The rearrangement links TRBV6-2 or TRBV6-3 to TRBJ1-5; D perhaps matches TRBD1 (5 bases). V was trimmed by 6 bases and J by 1 base, leaving 13 bases between them. Per the germline V gene, CDR1 is MNHEY and CDR2 is SVGEGT. The length of the CDR3 is 15 residues. CDR3 sequence (DNA): TGTGCCAGCAGGGGGGAAATTGGAAGCAATCAGCCCCAGCATTTT. It translates to CASRGEIGSNQPQHF.

This clonotype was detected a few times. The V call is TRBV4-1, the J call TRBJ1-5, with a possible D match to TRBD1 (5 bases). The CDR3 is 16 residues long. Germline CDR1 and CDR2: MGHRA and YSYEKL. V was shortened by 4 bases and J by 6 bases, with 19 bases between the two germline ends. The CDR3 DNA follows: TGCGCCAGCAGCCGACTCCCCCTGGACAAGACTCAGCCCCAGCATTTT. It encodes CASSRLPLDKTQPQHF.

This clonotype appeared a few times. The junction does not match germline at one end; this may be a read error. In nucleotides, the CDR3 is TGCGCCACCAGCCCGGCTAGCGGGGCTCAAGAGACCCAGTACTTC. It yields the protein CATSPASGAQETQYF. The rearrangement joins TRBV5-1 to TRBJ2-5; 9 bases align to TRBD2. Germline CDR1 and CDR2: SGHRS and YFSETQ. The CDR3 extends over 15 amino acids.

The chain joins TRBV6-5 to TRBJ2-7, with D maybe TRBD2 (6 bases). Germline V gives CDR1 MNHEY, CDR2 SVGAGI. This CDR3 has 14 residues. V lost 6 bases to trimming and J lost 3 bases, with 15 bases between them. The DNA of the CDR3 is TGTGCCAGCAGCCAAACCGGGAGCTTCTACGAGCAGTACTTC. This sequence encodes CASSQTGSFYEQYF.

The V and J genes are TRBV19 and TRBJ1-2, with D tentatively TRBD1 (6 bases). The germline gives CDR1 LNHDA, CDR2 SQIVND (reference sequence). The CDR3 is 12 residues long. V dropped 5 bases and J dropped 6 bases, with 10 bases sitting between them. CDR3 DNA: TGTGCCAGTAGTTCGGGGGCGAATGGCTACACCTTC. This encodes CASSSGANGYTF.

This clonotype has more than one count but fewer than ten. This chain uses TRBV25-1 with TRBJ2-3; D is undetermined. The germline CDR1 and CDR2 sequences are MGHDK and SYGVNS. The CDR3 is 12 residues long. Trimming pared 2 bases from V and 8 bases from J, leaving 8 bases between. CDR3 protein: CASSEQSITQYF. The CDR3 DNA reads as TGTGCCAGCAGTGAACAAAGTATTACGCAGTATTTT.

The genes are TRBV2 and TRBJ2-5, with 8 bases identical to TRBD2. The V gene's germline CDR1 is SNHLY and CDR2 FYNNEI. This CDR3 is 16 amino acids long. The V segment lost 5 bases and the J segment 0 bases; nucleotides outside the gene matches: 8. The CDR3 spells CASSLDGRAYQETQYF. In nucleotides, the CDR3 is TGTGCCAGCAGTTTAGACGGGAGGGCGTACCAAGAGACCCAGTACTTC. The variable domain in full, completed from reference TRBV2 and TRBJ2-5, reads EPEVTQTPSHQVTQMGQEVILRCVPISNHLYFYWYRQILGQKVEFLVSFYNNEISEKSEIFDDQFSVERPDGSNFTLKIRSTKLEDSAMYFCASSLDGRAYQETQYFGPGTRLLVL.

There are many counts of this clonotype. The rearrangement links TRBV7-9 to TRBJ1-5, with D possibly being TRBD1 (5 bases). V was cut by 3 bases and J by 4 bases, with 10 bases left in between. This CDR3 spans 14 amino acids. CDR1 SEHNR and CDR2 FQNEAQ come from the germline V gene (reference sequence). The CDR3 spells CASSLNGQNQPQHF. In DNA form, the CDR3 reads TGTGCCAGCAGCTTGAACGGACAAAATCAGCCCCAGCATTTT.

The gene calls are TRBV7-8 and TRBJ1-3; 8 bases map to TRBD1. V lost 3 bases and J lost 11; bases outside the gene matches: 6. Germline assignment: CDR1 SGHVS and CDR2 FQNEAQ. This CDR3 contains 13 residues. The DNA of the CDR3 is TGTGCCAGCAGCTTTGGACAGGGAAGGTCCATATATTTT. This codes for CASSFGQGRSIYF.

This clonotype came up many times. The chain couples TRBV4-1 to TRBJ1-2; a possible D gene is TRBD1 (5 bases). CDR3 length: 14 amino acids. CDR1 is MGHRA and CDR2 is YSYEKL in the germline V gene. Deletions cut 3 bases from V and 4 bases from J, with 12 bases between. The CDR3 coding sequence is TGCGCCAGCAGCCAGGACTCAGGGTTCTATGGCTACACCTTC. This gives the protein CASSQDSGFYGYTF.

The chain couples TRBV10-3 to TRBJ1-2, with 7 bases fitting TRBD1. CDR1 ENHRY and CDR2 SYGVKD come from the germline V gene. V trimming: 6 bases; J trimming: 8 bases; junction bases outside the gene matches: 6. The CDR3 runs 12 residues. CDR3 sequence: CAIRRTGTGYTF. CDR3 bases: TGTGCCATCAGAAGGACAGGCACAGGCTACACCTTC.

As regards this clonotype: Its ends do not fully match the called genes, so a read error is possible. This chain uses TRBV10-3 with TRBJ2-2; 12 bases are shared with TRBD2. CDR1 and CDR2 (germline): ENHRY, SYGVKD. This CDR3 region has 15 residues. The CDR3 DNA reads TGTGCCATCAGTTCAGGACTAGCGGGGCTTGGGGAGCTGCTTTTT. This codes for CAISSGLAGLGELLF.

With regard to this clonotype: Likely a read error: the CDR3 ends without its conserved phenylalanine or tryptophan. The chain has TRBV5-4 and TRBJ1-2; 8 bases are shared with TRBD1. Germline lookup yields CDR1 SGHNT and CDR2 YYREEE (reference sequence). V gave up 4 bases and J gave up 4 bases; unmatched junction bases: 6. This CDR3 region has 14 residues. For the CDR3, the DNA is TGTGCCAGCAGCAAAATGACAGGGGTCTATGGCTACACCCTC. It yields the protein CASSKMTGVYGYTL.

In its sample, this clonotype was seen many times. The gene calls are TRBV5-5 and TRBJ2-7; 7 positions match TRBD1. J was trimmed by 0 bases and V by 4 bases; bases with no gene match: 7. The CDR3 runs to 15 residues. Germline CDR1 is SGHKS and CDR2 is YYEKEE (reference sequence). The CDR3: CASSQGQSSSYEQYF. In DNA, the CDR3 is TGTGCCAGCAGCCAGGGACAGAGCAGCTCCTACGAGCAGTACTTC.

V is TRBV20-1 and J is TRBJ1-2; D is possibly TRBD1 (6 bases). Germline-derived CDR1 and CDR2 are DFQATT and SNEGSKA (reference sequence). Trimming took 6 bases from V and 6 from J, leaving 26 bases between them. The CDR3 contains 16 residues. CDR3 nucleotide sequence: TGCAGTGCCCAGCACCGGGACACTTCCGGGGACGATGGCTACACCTTC. Translating it yields CSAQHRDTSGDDGYTF.

In this sample, this clonotype turned up a few times. The V and J genes are TRBV11-2 and TRBJ2-7; TRBD1 aligns across 10 bases. CDR1 and CDR2 (germline): SGHAT, FQNNGV. Losses at the gene ends were 6 bases for V and 1 base for J; bases not matched to a gene: 6. The CDR3 has 15 residues. CDR3 in amino acids: CASSRRDRGSYEQYF. The CDR3 nucleotides read TGTGCCAGCAGTAGAAGGGACAGGGGATCCTACGAGCAGTACTTC. Complete variable domain (other parts from reference TRBV11-2 and TRBJ2-7): EAGVAQSPRYKIIEKRQSVAFWCNPISGHATLYWYQQILGQGPKLLIQFQNNGVVDDSQLPKDRFSAERLKGVDSTLKIQPAKLEDSAVYLCASSRRDRGSYEQYFGPGTRLTVT.

The chain employs TRBV15 and TRBJ2-2; a weak D match, TRBD1 (5 bases). The V end was cut by 7 bases, the J end by 1 base, with 10 bases between. CDR3 length equals 14 residues. CDR1 and CDR2 (germline): LNHNV, YYDKDF (reference sequence). CDR3 region: CATKGAVNTGELFF. Here the CDR3 DNA reads TGTGCCACCAAAGGGGCGGTGAACACCGGGGAGCTGTTTTTT. The variable domain in full, with the rest retrieved from reference TRBV15 and TRBJ2-2, is DAMVIQNPRYQVTQFGKPVTLSCSQTLNHNVMYWYQQKSSQAPKLLFHYYDKDFNNEADTPDNFQSRRPNTSFCFLDIRSPGLGDTAMYLCATKGAVNTGELFFGEGSRLTVL.

The genes are TRBV11-2 and TRBJ2-2; TRBD2 aligns across 10 bases. V gave up 1 base and J gave up 3 bases; unmatched junction bases: 11. CDR3 length: 19 residues. Germline assignment: CDR1 SGHAT and CDR2 FQNNGV. The CDR3 DNA is TGTGCCAGCAGCTTAGGGGGGGCTAGCGGGAGAATGGACACCGGGGAGCTGTTTTTT. Translating gives CASSLGGASGRMDTGELFF.

This clonotype has more than one count but fewer than ten. The CDR3: CASSPSGRYEQYF. For the CDR3, the DNA is TGTGCCAGCAGTCCTAGCGGGAGGTACGAGCAGTACTTC. The V gene is TRBV27, the J gene TRBJ2-7; 11 nucleotides match TRBD2. The CDR3 has 13 amino acids. CDR1 MNHEY and CDR2 SMNVEV come from the germline V gene (reference sequence). V shed 5 bases, J shed 4 bases, and the junction held 1 base outside the gene matches.

This clonotype was counted many times. The chain has TRBV7-9 and TRBJ1-6, with 8 bases identical to TRBD1. The CDR3 consists of 14 residues. J gave up 8 bases and V 2 bases, and 2 bases lay outside the gene matches. Germline CDR1 is SEHNR and CDR2 is FQNEAQ (reference sequence). CDR3 loop: CASSLQTGDSPLHF. The CDR3, as DNA: TGTGCCAGCAGCTTACAGACAGGGGATTCACCCCTCCACTTT.